Included here is one T cell receptor (beta chain) sequence, with context. Its matching antigen is unknown. This sample is part of a study of T-cell memory formation after mild COVID-19. From germline, CDR1 is SGHTA and CDR2 FQGNSA. The CDR3 has 15 amino acids. Trimming shortened V by 5 bases and J by 3 bases, and 17 bases separated the two germline ends. TCRdb called the 5' RACE reads again in MiXCR, with one record for every CDR3 protein. The profile shows 530,000 or so distinct CDR3 sequences, approximately 15% of them singletons. Whole-study results and caveats: The authors did not confirm SARS-CoV-2 specificity of second-wave clones peaking day 37. Prior to infection, memory already included some responding clones, suggesting cross-reactive memory joined. The main location of contracting CD4+ clones was CM and EM, and that of contracting CD8+ clones was EMRA.

The origin of this receptor is an adult woman who had mild COVID-19 (a few samples of this study predate the infection). Cell type and time point are not known. V is TRBV7-2 and J is TRBJ2-7, with D possibly being TRBD2 (6 bases). The specimen sequenced was PBMCs or a T cell subset sorted from them (not recorded which). In DNA form, the CDR3 reads TGTGCCAGCAGCCCACGACTAGATTCCCACTACGAGCAGTACTTC. This encodes CASSPRLDSHYEQYF.